The 3 T cell receptor beta chains in this list originate from one sample, sequenced in a study of blood T cell repertoires in COVID-19. Measured with immunoSEQ multiplex PCR; TCRdb has only the in-frame clones, and not every one. The sample records roughly 120,000 clones, about 87% being singletons. The specimen was peripheral blood. Receptors were obtained from a woman aged 70-85 years with acute or convalescent COVID-19.

The chain is built from TRBV5-1 and TRBJ2-5; TRBD2 agrees at 7 bases. Germline loops: CDR1 SGHRS, CDR2 YFSETQ. The ends lost 6 bases at V and 2 bases at J; junction bases unmatched: 10. The CDR3 runs to 15 residues. The CDR3 protein is CASIWRLAEQETQYF. The CDR3 DNA reads as TGCGCCAGCATTTGGAGACTAGCTGAGCAAGAGACCCAGTACTTC.

The chain has TRBV5-1 and TRBJ1-1; tentatively, D is TRBD1 (6 bases). This CDR3 spans 13 amino acids. Germline-derived CDR1 and CDR2 are SGHRS and YFSETQ. V lost 4 bases and J 5 bases, leaving 12 bases between the germline ends. This CDR3 reads CASSPDSRTEAFF. The CDR3, as DNA: TGCGCCAGCAGCCCGGACAGTAGGACTGAAGCTTTCTTT.

This sequence joins TRBV2 and TRBJ2-2; no clear D. Trimming removed 3 bases from V and 0 bases from J, with 8 bases in between. The CDR3 loop spans 15 amino acids. Germline V gives CDR1 SNHLY, CDR2 FYNNEI. DNA of the CDR3: TGTGCCAGCAGTGAGGGCCCCGCGAACACCGGGGAGCTGTTTTTT. Protein sequence: CASSEGPANTGELFF.